This T cell receptor beta chain was captured by sequencing in a study of blood T cell repertoires in COVID-19. In the study overall: Sample material is recorded as cDNA or gDNA derived from T cells, B-cell-depleted T cells, or PBMCs.

The method was immunoSEQ multiplex PCR; TCRdb's version includes in-frame clones alone and lacks a portion of them. The table has a few hundred thousand clones, approximately 84% seen once. All exposed participants met a person with COVID-19 within 2 weeks before entering the study. Specimen: PBMCs or T cells enriched from blood (not recorded which). The TCR originated in a woman aged 45-65 years who had been exposed to COVID-19.

CDR3 sequence (DNA): TGTGCCAGCAGCCACACCGGGGGTTTATACGAGCAGTACTTC. Translating it yields CASSHTGGLYEQYF. The V call is TRBV7-8, the J call TRBJ2-7, with a possible D match to TRBD2 (6 bases). The V gene lost 5 bases and the J gene lost 4 bases, with 15 bases spanning the gap. The CDR3 sequence is 14 residues long. CDR1 is SGHVS and CDR2 is FQNEAQ in the germline V gene.